The TCR beta chain under discussion was sequenced for a study of cytomegalovirus exposure and HLA in healthy donors. Study background: The 120 validation repertoires were reported in a later analysis to have been generated on the same platform as the roughly 670 first-cohort repertoires.

V trimming: 4 bases; J trimming: 9 bases; junction bases outside the gene matches: 3. Looked up from germline, CDR1 is LNHDA and CDR2 is SQIVND (reference sequence). The CDR3 has 12 residues. The repertoire was sequenced with immunoSEQ multiplex PCR; TCRdb's copy has only in-frame clones and lacks some. Of approximately 150,000 clones in the sample, approximately 86% are singletons; the top ten hold under 2.5%. This sequence was found in a young man in good health and CMV-seropositive. The chain is built from TRBV19 and TRBJ2-1; 7 bases match TRBD2. The material sequenced was PBMCs. CDR3: CASSTSGAEQFF. The CDR3, as DNA: TGTGCCAGTAGTACTAGCGGAGCTGAGCAGTTCTTC.